The sequence of this TCR beta chain was determined in a study of blood T cell repertoires in COVID-19. The overall study: Sources were T cells, B-cell-depleted T cells, or PBMCs; the material itself was cDNA or gDNA.

CDR3 size: 12 residues. Trimming removed 4 bases at V and 3 bases at J, with 6 bases between. Source study methods: It was from reference gene primer amplification that nucleated cell counts were estimated. The method was immunoSEQ multiplex PCR; TCRdb's version includes in-frame clones alone and lacks a portion of them. That table furnishes V, J and clone size, whereas the DNA furnished D and trimming. This table has 100,000 or so clones, around 85% appearing once. The TCR originated in a woman in her sixties or seventies with active or convalescent COVID-19. Sequences were obtained from peripheral blood. This chain connects TRBV12-3 or TRBV12-4 to TRBJ1-2; no clear D. CDR3 in amino acids: CASSWTDYGYTF. The CDR3 bases are TGTGCCAGCAGTTGGACTGACTATGGCTACACCTTC.